The 14 T cell receptor beta chains listed next were all sequenced from one sample in a study of T cell responses to AZD1222 COVID-19 vaccine (dated by TCRdb to the early 2020s). The label giving this sample's time point can be read as: baseline before first vaccination. Library preparation employed the immunoSEQ multiplex PCR assay. TCRdb provides this immuneACCESS table in a form limited to in-frame rearrangements. Some clones are lacking; in checked studies, under half of them reflect an unresolved V gene, and why the rest are absent is not known. This sample has 100,000 to 150,000 clones in its table, and about nine tenths of those were observed once. 4.4% of the sample goes to the ten largest clones. The sample in question was peripheral blood, obtained on day 0 of AZD1222 vaccination. The receptors shown here come from an adult in good health.

The rearrangement links TRBV10-1 to TRBJ2-5; no firm D call. The germline V and J ends were trimmed by 8 bases and 0 bases, with 7 bases remaining between them. Germline V CDR1 and CDR2: WNHNN, SYGVQD (reference sequence). The CDR3 sequence is 12 residues long. The CDR3 loop is CASGLDQETQYF. The CDR3, as DNA: TGCGCCAGCGGCCTGGACCAAGAGACCCAGTACTTC.

The chain couples TRBV13 to TRBJ2-5; the match to TRBD1 covers 10 bases. The V and J ends lost 5 bases and 3 bases, in that order; junction bases with no gene match: 3. Germline V gene data show CDR1 as PRHDT and CDR2 as FYEKMQ (reference sequence). The CDR3 runs to 14 residues. As DNA, the CDR3 is TGTGCCAGCAGCCCGGACAGGGGGGAAGAGACCCAGTACTTC. Its translation: CASSPDRGEETQYF.

The chain has TRBV19 and TRBJ1-5, with 9 nucleotides matching TRBD1. The CDR3 runs 16 residues. Germline CDR1 LNHDA, CDR2 SQIVND (reference sequence). V shed 3 bases and J 5 bases; nucleotides not matched to a gene: 8. CDR3 loop: CASSIFRDRVDQPQHF. CDR3 bases: TGTGCCAGTAGTATTTTCCGGGACAGGGTAGATCAGCCCCAGCATTTT.

The chain links TRBV7-2 to TRBJ2-6, with D possibly TRBD1 on 6 matching bases. The CDR3 is 17 amino acids. The ends were cut back, 5 bases at V and 4 bases at J, with 18 bases in the middle. Germline values: CDR1 SGHTA, CDR2 FQGNSA. CDR3 coding DNA: TGTGCCAGCAGCACCCGACAGGCGGCGGCCGGGGCCAACGTCCTGACTTTC. Amino acids: CASSTRQAAAGANVLTF.

The chain is built from TRBV11-2 and TRBJ2-5; tentatively, D is TRBD1 or TRBD2 (5 bases each). The CDR3 spans 16 residues. V lost 5 bases, J lost 1 base, and 17 bases lay in between. CDR1 is SGHAT, CDR2 FQNNGV, per germline. The CDR3: CASSQGTGGSQETQYF. CDR3 nucleotide sequence: TGTGCCAGCAGCCAGGGAACAGGAGGATCCCAAGAGACCCAGTACTTC.

The chain joins TRBV19 to TRBJ2-3; 9 bases fit TRBD2. Trimming took 5 bases from V and 6 from J; bases not matched to a gene: 6. The germline V gene encodes CDR1 LNHDA and CDR2 SQIVND (reference sequence). CDR3 length: 14 residues. The CDR3 sequence is CASSLRGGPDTQYF. The DNA of the CDR3 is TGTGCCAGTAGTCTGCGGGGGGGCCCTGATACGCAGTATTTT.

V and J are TRBV3-1 (or the pseudogene TRBV3-2) and TRBJ2-3, with 7 bases fitting TRBD2. The CDR3 spans 14 residues. The ends lost 3 bases at V and 4 bases at J; junction bases unmatched: 4. Germline V CDR1 and CDR2: LGHDT, YNNKEL (reference sequence). The CDR3 DNA reads TGTGCCAGCAGCCACCCGGGAGGTCCAGATACGCAGTATTTT. Protein: CASSHPGGPDTQYF.

The chain joins TRBV2 to TRBJ1-5; perhaps TRBD1 as D (6 bases). V lost 6 bases to trimming and J lost 4 bases, with 16 bases between them. Germline V gene sequence: CDR1 SNHLY, CDR2 FYNNEI. The CDR3 is 15 amino acids. The CDR3, as DNA: TGTGCCAGCAGGGGGAACAGGGACATAAATCAGCCCCAGCATTTT. Encoded protein: CASRGNRDINQPQHF.

This chain joins TRBV15 and TRBJ1-5; TRBD1 aligns across 9 bases. V gave up 5 bases and J gave up 1 base; unmatched junction bases: 6. There are 16 residues in the CDR3. The V gene's germline CDR1 is LNHNV and CDR2 YYDKDF (reference sequence). The CDR3 loop reads CATSPEGQGSNQPQHF. CDR3 bases: TGTGCCACCAGCCCCGAGGGACAGGGAAGCAATCAGCCCCAGCATTTT. The complete variable domain, with remaining parts taken from reference TRBV15 and TRBJ1-5, reads DAMVIQNPRYQVTQFGKPVTLSCSQTLNHNVMYWYQQKSSQAPKLLFHYYDKDFNNEADTPDNFQSRRPNTSFCFLDIRSPGLGDTAMYLCATSPEGQGSNQPQHFGDGTRLSIL.

With respect to this clone: This may come from a read error, since a much larger clone is one base off. The V and J genes are TRBV12-3 or TRBV12-4 and TRBJ2-5; D is unclear. V was clipped by 3 bases and J by 1 base, with 0 bases between them. This CDR3 has 11 residues. The CDR3 DNA sequence: TGTGCCAGCAGTTTCCAAGAGACCCAGTACTTC. Residues: CASSFQETQYF.

This chain joins TRBV6-1 and TRBJ1-5; D unresolved. This CDR3 has 15 residues. Trimming shortened V by 1 base and J by 2 bases, and 9 bases separated the two germline ends. CDR1 MNHNS and CDR2 SASEGT come from the germline V gene. The CDR3 loop is CASSEGGSGNQPQHF. The CDR3 DNA is TGTGCCAGCAGTGAAGGAGGGTCAGGCAATCAGCCCCAGCATTTT.

V usage is TRBV3-1 (or the pseudogene TRBV3-2) and J usage is TRBJ2-3; 9 bases line up with TRBD1. The length of the CDR3 is 14 residues. V lost 1 base, J lost 9 bases, and 5 bases stayed unmatched. Per the germline V gene, CDR1 is LGHDT and CDR2 is YNNKEL (reference sequence). DNA for the CDR3: TGTGCCAGCAGCCAAGGGCGAACAGGGGGCACGCAGTATTTT. It is translated as CASSQGRTGGTQYF.

Points on this clone: At one end, the junction sequence differs from germline, possibly due to a read error. The J gene is TRBJ2-7, the V gene TRBV7-7; possibly TRBD1 for D (5 bases). The CDR3 totals 15 residues. Germline values: CDR1 SSHAT, CDR2 FNYEAQ (reference sequence). In DNA, the CDR3 is TGTGCTAGCAGCTTAGAGGCAGGGTGGACCTACGAGCAGTACTTC. Translation: CASSLEAGWTYEQYF.

CDR3 coding DNA: TGTGCCAGCAGCAAGGACAGGCTGAACACTGAAGCTTTCTTT. As protein: CASSKDRLNTEAFF. The genes are TRBV11-2 and TRBJ1-1, with 7 bases fitting TRBD1. The ends lost 5 bases at V and 0 bases at J; junction bases unmatched: 3. The CDR3 has 14 amino acids. CDR1 is SGHAT and CDR2 is FQNNGV in the germline V gene.